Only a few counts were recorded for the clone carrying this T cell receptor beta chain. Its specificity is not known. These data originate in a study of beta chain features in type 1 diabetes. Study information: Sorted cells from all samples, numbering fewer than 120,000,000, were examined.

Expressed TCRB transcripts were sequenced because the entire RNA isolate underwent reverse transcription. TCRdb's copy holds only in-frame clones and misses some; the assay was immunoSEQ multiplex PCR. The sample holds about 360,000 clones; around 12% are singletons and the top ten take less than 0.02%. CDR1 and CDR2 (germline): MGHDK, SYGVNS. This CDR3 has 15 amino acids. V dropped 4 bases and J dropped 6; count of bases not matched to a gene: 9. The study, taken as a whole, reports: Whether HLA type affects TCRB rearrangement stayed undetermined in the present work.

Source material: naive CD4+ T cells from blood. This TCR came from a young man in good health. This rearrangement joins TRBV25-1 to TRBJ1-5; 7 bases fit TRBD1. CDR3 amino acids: CASSAETGLGQPQHF. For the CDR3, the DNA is TGTGCCAGCAGTGCCGAGACAGGGCTAGGTCAGCCCCAGCATTTT. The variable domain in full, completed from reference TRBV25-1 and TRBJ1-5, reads EADIYQTPRYLVIGTGKKITLECSQTMGHDKMYWYQQDPGMELHLIHYSYGVNSTEKGDLSSESTVSRIRTEHFPLTLESARPSHTSQYLCASSAETGLGQPQHFGDGTRLSIL.